The 25 T cell receptor beta chains below all came from one sample that was sequenced in a study of neurological immune-mediated disorders. TCRdb ran MiXCR on the 5' RACE reads and lists one entry per CDR3 protein. Among 35,000 to 50,000 distinct CDR3 sequences listed, about 14% were seen once. Sequencing was carried out using CD4+ T cells from blood. All receptors derive from a woman in her sixties with HTLV-1-associated myelopathy (HAM/TSP).

Ten or more counts support this clonotype. The chain links TRBV6-4 to TRBJ2-4; no definite D call. CDR3 size: 14 residues. Germline V lookup: CDR1 MRHNA, CDR2 SNTAGT. The V gene lost 6 bases and the J gene lost 1 base, with 10 bases spanning the gap. CDR3 loop: CASSYGCAKNIQYF. DNA for the CDR3: TGTGCCAGCAGCTACGGTTGTGCCAAAAACATTCAGTACTTC.

Many counts were recorded for this clonotype. J is TRBJ2-4 and V is TRBV5-1; D is uncertain. V was trimmed by 5 bases and J by 1 base, leaving 10 bases between them. CDR1 is SGHRS and CDR2 is YFSETQ in the germline V gene. This CDR3 region has 14 residues. The chain's CDR3 is CASSPDGAKNIQYF. CDR3 nucleotide sequence: TGCGCCAGCAGTCCTGACGGGGCCAAAAACATTCAGTACTTC.

This clonotype was recorded many times. The chain links TRBV5-1 to TRBJ2-7, with a possible D match to TRBD1 (5 bases). With 7 bases removed from V and 0 bases from J, the gap between germline ends came to 8 bases. Germline-derived CDR1 and CDR2 are SGHRS and YFSETQ. The CDR3 sequence is 12 residues long. The CDR3 DNA reads as TGCGCCAGCGCAGGGTACTCCTACGAGCAGTACTTC. Amino acids: CASAGYSYEQYF.

The chain combines TRBV10-3 with TRBJ1-1; possibly TRBD1 for D (5 bases). Germline CDR1 ENHRY, CDR2 SYGVKD. The CDR3 consists of 14 residues. V was trimmed by 7 bases and J by 4 bases, leaving 16 bases between them. The CDR3 loop is CAINSDRGITEAFF. The CDR3 DNA reads TGTGCCATCAATAGTGACAGAGGGATCACTGAAGCTTTCTTT.

This clonotype occurred many times. The rearrangement links TRBV5-1 to TRBJ2-1; D call uncertain. Trimming shortened V by 1 base and J by 0 bases, and 14 bases separated the two germline ends. The CDR3 has 17 amino acids. The germline gives CDR1 SGHRS, CDR2 YFSETQ. The chain's CDR3 is CASSLLLAQSSYNEQFF. For the CDR3, the DNA is TGCGCCAGCAGCTTGCTACTTGCCCAAAGCTCCTACAATGAGCAGTTCTTC.

This clonotype was observed at least ten times. CDR3 nucleotide sequence: TGTGCCAGCAGCCCCGGGACAGGGATTGAAAAACTGTTTTTT. Amino acids: CASSPGTGIEKLFF. The chain uses TRBV2 and TRBJ1-4; TRBD1 agrees at 9 bases. This CDR3 is 14 amino acids long. From germline, CDR1 is SNHLY and CDR2 FYNNEI. Losses at the gene ends were 6 bases for V and 7 bases for J; bases not matched to a gene: 6. The entire variable domain, with the rest obtained from reference TRBV2 and TRBJ1-4, is as follows: EPEVTQTPSHQVTQMGQEVILRCVPISNHLYFYWYRQILGQKVEFLVSFYNNEISEKSEIFDDQFSVERPDGSNFTLKIRSTKLEDSAMYFCASSPGTGIEKLFFGSGTQLSVL.

Concerning this clonotype itself: One end of the junction fails to match germline, which may point to a read error. The chain has TRBV5-8 and TRBJ2-1; tentatively, D is TRBD2 (7 bases). Germline CDR1 is SGHTS and CDR2 is YDEGEE. This CDR3 has 15 amino acids. CDR3 nucleotide sequence: TGTGCCAGCAGCTTCGGGGGGCACTCCCACAATGAGCAGTTCTTC. Protein: CASSFGGHSHNEQFF.

This clonotype was counted many times. The chain combines TRBV12-3 or TRBV12-4 with TRBJ1-1; 7 bases match TRBD1. The V gene end was trimmed by 3 bases and the J gene end by 5 bases; junction bases not matched to a gene: 15. The CDR3 runs to 17 residues. CDR3 bases: TGTGCCAGCAGTTTTGGCTCTACAGGGGAAGGAAGGACTGAAGCTTTCTTT. Translated, it gives CASSFGSTGEGRTEAFF.

The chain joins TRBV3-1 to TRBJ2-5, with 16 bases that match TRBD2. This CDR3 comprises 20 residues. Per germline, CDR1 LGHDT and CDR2 YNNKEL (reference sequence). V lost 4 bases and J lost 6; bases outside the gene matches: 17. For the CDR3, the DNA is TGTGCCAGCAGCCTCGCCTCTTCGGGGACTAGCGGGGGGGCTCGAAAGACCCAGTACTTC. Its protein is CASSLASSGTSGGARKTQYF.

This clonotype was recorded at least ten times. The V and J genes are TRBV28 and TRBJ2-7, with no clear D. Germline V gives CDR1 MDHEN, CDR2 SYDVKM. The V gene lost 5 bases and the J gene lost 4 bases, with 21 bases spanning the gap. This CDR3 contains 16 residues. The CDR3 DNA sequence: TGTGCCAGCAGTCTTCCTTTTAGTGACGCCGGTTACGAGCAGTACTTC. Translated: CASSLPFSDAGYEQYF.

This clonotype was observed at least ten times. The gene calls are TRBV15 and TRBJ1-5; a weak D match, TRBD1 (5 bases). The CDR3 has 18 residues. Per germline, CDR1 LNHNV and CDR2 YYDKDF (reference sequence). V was shortened by 0 bases and J by 0 bases, with 15 bases between the two germline ends. The CDR3: CATSRDLRSGLSNQPQHF. Written as DNA, the CDR3 is TGTGCCACCAGCAGAGATCTCCGGTCGGGGCTTAGCAATCAGCCCCAGCATTTT.

This clonotype was picked up many times. This rearrangement joins TRBV19 to TRBJ1-5; D is perhaps TRBD1 (6 bases). The CDR3 is made up of 14 amino acids. V was trimmed by 7 bases and J by 5 bases, leaving 15 bases between them. CDR1 is LNHDA, CDR2 SQIVND, per germline (reference sequence). The CDR3 bases are TGTGCCAGTACTGCCTGGGGGGCACATCAGCCCCAGCATTTT. Protein sequence: CASTAWGAHQPQHF.

In the case of this clonotype: The junction departs from the called germline gene at one end, perhaps through a read error. The chain has TRBV28 and TRBJ1-1; D call uncertain. CDR3 length: 15 amino acids. Germline CDR1 reads MDHEN; CDR2 reads SYDVKM. The CDR3 DNA reads as TGTACCAGCAGTCCGCCTCAATGGCTGGGCACTGAAGCTTTCTTT. It codes for CTSSPPQWLGTEAFF.

This clonotype was picked up many times. The chain recombines TRBV4-1 with TRBJ2-6, with D possibly called TRBD1 or TRBD2 (5 bases each). The CDR3 spans 19 residues. Per germline, CDR1 MGHRA and CDR2 YSYEKL. Deletions cut 1 base from V and 0 bases from J, with 16 bases between. In DNA, the CDR3 is TGCGCCAGCAGCCAAGGGCGAGCGAGGGGCCCCTCTGGGGCCAACGTCCTGACTTTC. This gives the protein CASSQGRARGPSGANVLTF.

This clonotype was counted at least ten times. This chain joins TRBV7-8 and TRBJ1-5, with D possibly TRBD1 on 5 matching bases. CDR3 length: 16 residues. V was pared by 0 bases and J by 6 bases, with 15 bases between. Germline CDR1 SGHVS, CDR2 FQNEAQ. CDR3 DNA: TGTGCCAGCAGCTTAGCGGGGCCGGGAGGAAGTCAGCCCCAGCATTTT. Translation: CASSLAGPGGSQPQHF.

There are many counts of this clonotype. This sequence joins TRBV2 and TRBJ1-5; D uncertain. The ends were cut back, 5 bases at V and 1 base at J, with 9 bases in the middle. Germline V lookup: CDR1 SNHLY, CDR2 FYNNEI. The CDR3 is made up of 14 amino acids. The CDR3 sequence is CASSQIGSNQPQHF. The CDR3 DNA reads TGTGCCAGCAGTCAGATAGGGAGCAATCAGCCCCAGCATTTT.

This clonotype was detected ten times or more. This CDR3 reads CASSPATSGSSYEQYF. The DNA of the CDR3 is TGTGCCAGCAGCCCCGCGACTAGCGGGAGCTCCTACGAGCAGTACTTC. The V call is TRBV3-1, the J call TRBJ2-7; 12 bases match TRBD2. Trimming removed 4 bases from V and 0 bases from J; junction bases left unmatched: 4. The CDR3 consists of 16 residues. CDR1 LGHDT and CDR2 YNNKEL come from the germline V gene (reference sequence).

This clonotype was counted ten times or more. The chain has TRBV20-1 and TRBJ1-1, with 8 bases identical to TRBD1. The CDR3 consists of 13 residues. With V trimmed by 2 bases and J by 5 bases, 4 bases remained unmatched. Germline loops: CDR1 DFQATT, CDR2 SNEGSKA (reference sequence). CDR3 protein: CSARQGARTEAFF. CDR3 DNA: TGCAGTGCTAGACAGGGGGCTAGGACTGAAGCTTTCTTT.

This clonotype was recorded many times. V usage is TRBV2 and J usage is TRBJ1-1; D is unresolved. V lost 2 bases and J 0 bases, leaving 7 bases between the germline ends. The CDR3 is made up of 14 amino acids. Per the germline V gene, CDR1 is SNHLY and CDR2 is FYNNEI. The CDR3 protein is CASSETPMNTEAFF. The CDR3 bases are TGTGCCAGCAGTGAAACACCCATGAACACTGAAGCTTTCTTT.

In its sample, this clonotype was seen many times. The chain has TRBV20-1 and TRBJ1-5, with a tentative D call TRBD1 (5 bases). The V end was cut by 0 bases, the J end by 0 bases, with 12 bases between. This CDR3 contains 16 residues. Germline CDR1 and CDR2: DFQATT and SNEGSKA (reference sequence). The DNA of the CDR3 is TGCAGTGCTAGAGATATGGGGCGTCATAGCAATCAGCCCCAGCATTTT. Protein product: CSARDMGRHSNQPQHF.

This clonotype was seen many times. This chain uses TRBV5-1 with TRBJ1-1; TRBD1 aligns across 7 bases. The CDR3 is 16 residues long. The germline CDR1 and CDR2 sequences are SGHRS and YFSETQ. Trimming at V came to 0 bases and at J to 0 bases, leaving 5 bases not matched to a gene. Here the CDR3 reads CASSLAQGNMNTEAFF. The CDR3, as DNA: TGCGCCAGCAGCTTGGCACAGGGGAACATGAACACTGAAGCTTTCTTT.

This chain uses TRBV7-2 with TRBJ2-3; TRBD2 aligns across 8 bases. The junction had 11 bases not matched to a gene; V was cut back by 2 bases and J by 1 base. CDR1 SGHTA and CDR2 FQGNSA come from the germline V gene. The CDR3 is made up of 18 amino acids. This chain's CDR3 is CASSLTTHGGARTDTQYF. In DNA form, the CDR3 reads TGTGCCAGCAGCTTAACAACCCACGGGGGGGCCCGCACAGATACGCAGTATTTT. Using reference TRBV7-2 and TRBJ2-3 for the parts outside the CDR3, the full variable domain is GAGVSQSPSNKVTEKGKDVELRCDPISGHTALYWYRQSLGQGLEFLIYFQGNSAPDKSGLPSDRFSAERTGGSVSTLTIQRTQQEDSAVYLCASSLTTHGGARTDTQYFGPGTRLTVL.

Ten or more counts support this clonotype. This chain joins TRBV10-3 and TRBJ2-3; the match to TRBD1 covers 8 bases. The germline CDR1 and CDR2 sequences are ENHRY and SYGVKD. CDR3 length: 15 residues. J gave up 6 bases and V 7 bases, and 12 bases lay outside the gene matches. The CDR3 DNA sequence: TGTGCCATCAAGTTGTCAGGGGGCGCGTGGGATACGCAGTATTTT. It encodes CAIKLSGGAWDTQYF.

This clonotype was observed many times. For the CDR3, the DNA is TGCGCCAGCAGCTTGACAGGTTCCGGGGAGCTGTTTTTT. Protein product: CASSLTGSGELFF. The chain carries TRBV5-1 and TRBJ2-2, with D perhaps TRBD1 (5 bases). V was pared by 1 base and J by 6 bases, with 7 bases between. The CDR3 covers 13 residues. The germline CDR1 and CDR2 sequences are SGHRS and YFSETQ.

In its sample, this clonotype was seen many times. This chain uses TRBV20-1 with TRBJ1-2, with a weak D call TRBD1 (5 bases). This CDR3 has 14 residues. Germline V gene sequence: CDR1 DFQATT, CDR2 SNEGSKA (reference sequence). For the CDR3, the DNA is TGCAGCCCAGGGTACCGTCCTCCTAACTATGGCTACACCTTC. Its protein is CSPGYRPPNYGYTF.